These 21 T cell receptor beta chains were all obtained from the same sample, sequenced in a study of response to subunit inactivated influenza vaccine. One entry per CDR3 protein results from TCRdb running MiXCR on the RT-PCR reads. The repertoire has around 710,000 distinct CDR3 sequences, about 15% of them found once; the top ten carry 6% to 7%. The material sequenced was PBMCs from blood, taken roughly 15 days before vaccination. Every receptor here comes from a man aged 45 to 65 who received an inactivated influenza vaccine.

In the case of this clonotype: One end of the junction varies from germline; a read error may be responsible. CDR3 residues: CASSYWPASNEKLFF. CDR3 DNA sequence: TGTGCCAGCAGCTACTGGCCCGCTTCTAATGAAAAACTGTTTTTT. V gene TRBV6-5 combines with J gene TRBJ1-4; no reliable D call. Germline V CDR1 and CDR2: MNHEY, SVGAGI. The CDR3 sequence is 15 residues long.

This clonotype was recorded a few times. J is TRBJ2-1 and V is TRBV24-1; TRBD1 matches at 8 bases. J lost 2 bases, V lost 7 bases, and 6 bases had no gene match. Germline assignment: CDR1 KGHDR and CDR2 SFDVKD. The CDR3 has 15 residues. CDR3 residues: CATRSGTGPYNEQFF. The CDR3 bases are TGTGCCACCAGGTCCGGGACAGGACCCTACAATGAGCAGTTCTTC.

This chain connects TRBV3-1 to TRBJ2-6, with no clear D. This CDR3 is built from 16 residues. Germline V gives CDR1 LGHDT, CDR2 YNNKEL (reference sequence). With 0 bases removed from V and 0 bases from J, the gap between germline ends came to 6 bases. The CDR3 here is CASSQERNSGANVLTF. The CDR3 DNA is TGTGCCAGCAGCCAAGAACGGAACTCTGGGGCCAACGTCCTGACTTTC.

This clonotype was detected a few times. This chain links TRBV9 with TRBJ2-2; TRBD2 matches at 8 bases. Per the germline V gene, CDR1 is SGDLS and CDR2 is YYNGEE. The junction had 14 bases not matched to a gene; V was cut back by 0 bases and J by 7 bases. There are 18 residues in the CDR3. For the CDR3, the DNA is TGTGCCAGCAGCGTAGAGTGGCGGGAGGCCGCCCTGGGCGGGGAGCTGTTTTTT. It specifies CASSVEWREAALGGELFF.

This clonotype appeared a few times. The genes are TRBV28 and TRBJ1-5; a possible D gene is TRBD1 (5 bases). In germline, CDR1 is MDHEN, CDR2 SYDVKM. V was cut by 7 bases and J by 1 base, with 14 bases left in between. The CDR3 is 15 amino acids. The CDR3 protein is CASTELGESNQPQHF. CDR3 bases: TGTGCCAGCACCGAGCTGGGGGAGAGCAATCAGCCCCAGCATTTT.

The chain combines TRBV12-3 or TRBV12-4 with TRBJ1-5; D is unresolved. The CDR3 totals 15 residues. The V end lost 5 bases, the J end lost 0 bases, and 11 bases lay between the germline ends. The CDR3 nucleotides are TGTGCCAGCAGTCCGGAGAGGGCTAGCAATCAGCCCCAGCATTTT. Its protein is CASSPERASNQPQHF.

This clonotype was detected ten times or more. This chain connects TRBV29-1 to TRBJ1-1; perhaps TRBD1 as D (6 bases). The germline V and J ends were trimmed by 3 bases and 10 bases, with 9 bases remaining between them. Germline values: CDR1 SQVTM, CDR2 ANQGSEA. This CDR3 comprises 10 residues. This CDR3 is CSVDQGTAFF. The CDR3 DNA reads TGCAGCGTTGATCAGGGGACAGCTTTCTTT.

This clonotype turned up a few times. The chain links TRBV27 to TRBJ1-2; maybe TRBD1 (5 bases). CDR1 and CDR2 from the germline V gene are MNHEY and SMNVEV (reference sequence). This CDR3 spans 14 amino acids. Deletions cut 2 bases from V and 4 bases from J, with 11 bases between. In nucleotides, the CDR3 is TGTGCCAGCAGTTTAGGGGGGGTTGGCTATGGCTACACCTTC. Protein sequence: CASSLGGVGYGYTF.

In its sample, this clonotype was seen a few times. The chain combines TRBV20-1 with TRBJ2-7; D remains unclear. The CDR3 consists of 12 residues. Germline lookup yields CDR1 DFQATT and CDR2 SNEGSKA (reference sequence). V lost 2 bases and J lost 2, with 7 bases in between. CDR3 in DNA: TGCAGTGCTAGATTGGCAGCCTACGAGCAGTACTTC. This translates into CSARLAAYEQYF.

The chain links TRBV5-1 to TRBJ2-7; D not resolved. Trimming took 6 bases from V and 1 from J, leaving 11 bases between them. In germline, CDR1 is SGHRS, CDR2 YFSETQ. CDR3 size: 13 residues. The CDR3 region has the DNA TGCGCCAGCAATGCCCCAGGATCCTACGAGCAGTACTTC. This translates into CASNAPGSYEQYF.

This clonotype was counted a few times. The genes are TRBV20-1 and TRBJ1-1; no definite D call. This CDR3 has 13 amino acids. Per germline, CDR1 DFQATT and CDR2 SNEGSKA (reference sequence). V lost 5 bases and J 8 bases, leaving 18 bases between the germline ends. The CDR3 coding sequence is TGCAGTGCTCCAAACCAGGCGGCAAAAGAAGCTTTCTTT. Protein product: CSAPNQAAKEAFF.

This clonotype was seen at least ten times. The CDR3 DNA sequence: TGTGCCAGCAGTTACTCGCGGGGCTATGAAAAACTGTTTTTT. Translated, it gives CASSYSRGYEKLFF. The chain has TRBV6-5 and TRBJ1-4; TRBD1 is a possible D gene (5 bases). The V gene's germline CDR1 is MNHEY and CDR2 SVGAGI. Trimming cost V 0 bases and J 6 bases, with 8 bases left between them. The CDR3 is 14 residues long.

This clonotype was recorded a few times. The chain couples TRBV13 to TRBJ2-5, with TRBD1 as a possible D gene (6 bases). Germline V gene data show CDR1 as PRHDT and CDR2 as FYEKMQ (reference sequence). CDR3 size: 14 residues. V was shortened by 5 bases and J by 0 bases, with 10 bases between the two germline ends. Here the CDR3 reads CASSTRQDQETQYF. DNA of the CDR3: TGTGCCAGCAGCACGAGACAGGACCAAGAGACCCAGTACTTC.

V gene TRBV6-2 or TRBV6-3 combines with J gene TRBJ1-1; TRBD1 agrees at 7 bases. Germline CDR1 is MNHEY and CDR2 is SVGEGT. V lost 8 bases and J lost 1; bases outside the gene matches: 4. This CDR3 is built from 13 residues. CDR3: CASSGQPNTEAFF. DNA of the CDR3: TGTGCCAGCTCGGGACAGCCGAACACTGAAGCTTTCTTT.

This clonotype was seen many times. This chain links TRBV7-6 with TRBJ1-3; possibly TRBD1 for D (5 bases). The CDR3 totals 13 residues. V shed 5 bases and J shed 10 bases, with 15 bases lying between them. CDR1 and CDR2 from the germline V gene are SGHVS and FNYEAQ. The CDR3, as DNA: TGTGCCAGCAGCACAGGACCTGCGGGGACCATATATTTT. Protein: CASSTGPAGTIYF. Complete variable domain (other parts from reference TRBV7-6 and TRBJ1-3): GAGVSQSPRYKVTKRGQDVALRCDPISGHVSLYWYRQALGQGPEFLTYFNYEAQQDKSGLPNDRFSAERPEGSISTLTIQRTEQRDSAMYRCASSTGPAGTIYFGEGSWLTVV.

V and J are TRBV30 and TRBJ2-2; weak D call: TRBD2 (6 bases). V lost 0 bases, J lost 2 bases, and 19 bases lay in between. The CDR3 contains 18 residues. The germline V gene encodes CDR1 GTSNPN and CDR2 SVGIG (reference sequence). CDR3 in DNA: TGTGCCTGGAGTGTCAATAAAAGATGGGACTTCAACACCGGGGAGCTGTTTTTT. It codes for CAWSVNKRWDFNTGELFF.

This clonotype was counted many times. The chain is built from TRBV15 and TRBJ2-7, with TRBD1 identical over 9 bases. The V and J ends lost 3 bases and 4 bases, in that order; junction bases with no gene match: 7. CDR3 length: 15 amino acids. CDR1 and CDR2 from the germline V gene are LNHNV and YYDKDF (reference sequence). This CDR3 reads CATSRSRDRVYEQYF. Written as DNA, the CDR3 is TGTGCCACCAGCAGGTCCCGGGACAGGGTATACGAGCAGTACTTC.

This chain uses TRBV5-1 with TRBJ1-1; D not resolved. This CDR3 contains 15 residues. Trimming stripped 2 bases from V and 1 base from J, with 12 bases between. CDR1 and CDR2 from the germline V gene are SGHRS and YFSETQ. The CDR3 bases are TGCGCCAGCAGCTTAATATTCCTGGGGAACACTGAAGCTTTCTTT. Protein sequence: CASSLIFLGNTEAFF.

The chain couples TRBV20-1 to TRBJ2-3; 7 bases map to TRBD1. The junction had 6 bases not matched to a gene; V was cut back by 6 bases and J by 0 bases. This CDR3 region has 14 residues. CDR1 is DFQATT, CDR2 SNEGSKA, per germline (reference sequence). CDR3 loop: CSAAGTDSTDTQYF. In nucleotides, the CDR3 is TGCAGTGCCGCCGGGACAGATAGCACAGATACGCAGTATTTT.

This clonotype was counted at least ten times. The chain links TRBV3-1 to TRBJ2-6; D gene unclear. The CDR3 length is 13 residues. Trimming cost V 2 bases and J 1 base, with 0 bases left between them. Per germline, CDR1 LGHDT and CDR2 YNNKEL (reference sequence). The CDR3 DNA reads TGTGCCAGCAGCCAATCTGGGGCCAACGTCCTGACTTTC. Its protein product is CASSQSGANVLTF.

This clonotype was counted only a few times. The V call is TRBV4-1, the J call TRBJ1-4; D is perhaps TRBD1 (5 bases). V was clipped by 2 bases and J by 8 bases, with 6 bases between them. The V gene's germline CDR1 is MGHRA and CDR2 YSYEKL. CDR3 length: 12 amino acids. This chain's CDR3 is CASSQRTEKLFF. CDR3 DNA: TGCGCCAGCAGCCAAAGGACAGAAAAACTGTTTTTT.